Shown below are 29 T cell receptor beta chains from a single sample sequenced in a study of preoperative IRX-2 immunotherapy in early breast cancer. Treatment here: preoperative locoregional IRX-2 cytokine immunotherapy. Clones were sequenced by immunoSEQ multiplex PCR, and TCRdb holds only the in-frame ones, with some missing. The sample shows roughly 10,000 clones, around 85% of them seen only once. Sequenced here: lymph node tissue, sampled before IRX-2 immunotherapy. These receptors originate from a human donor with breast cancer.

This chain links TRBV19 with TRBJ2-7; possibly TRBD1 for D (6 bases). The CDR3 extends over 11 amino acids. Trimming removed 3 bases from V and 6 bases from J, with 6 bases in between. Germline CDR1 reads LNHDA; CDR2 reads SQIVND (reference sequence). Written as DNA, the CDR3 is TGTGCCAGTAGTATCAGGGGCGAGCAGTACTTC. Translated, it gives CASSIRGEQYF.

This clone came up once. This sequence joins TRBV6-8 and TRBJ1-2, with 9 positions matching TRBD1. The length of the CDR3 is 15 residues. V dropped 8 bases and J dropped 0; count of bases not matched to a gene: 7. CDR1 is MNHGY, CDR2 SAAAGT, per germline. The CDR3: CASSPDRGSNYGYTF. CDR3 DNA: TGTGCCAGCTCACCCGACAGGGGGTCTAACTATGGCTACACCTTC.

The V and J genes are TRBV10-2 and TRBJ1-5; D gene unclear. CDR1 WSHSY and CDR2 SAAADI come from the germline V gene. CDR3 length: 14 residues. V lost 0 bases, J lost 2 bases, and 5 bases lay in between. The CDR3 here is CASSESLGNQPQHF. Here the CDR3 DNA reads TGCGCCAGCAGTGAGTCGCTAGGCAATCAGCCCCAGCATTTT.

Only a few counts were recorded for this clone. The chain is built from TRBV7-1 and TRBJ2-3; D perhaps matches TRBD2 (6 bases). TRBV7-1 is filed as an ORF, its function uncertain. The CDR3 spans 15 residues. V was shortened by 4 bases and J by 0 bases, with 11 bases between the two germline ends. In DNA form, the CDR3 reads TGTGCCAGCAGCTTGGGGGGAGCTAGCACAGATACGCAGTATTTT. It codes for CASSLGGASTDTQYF.

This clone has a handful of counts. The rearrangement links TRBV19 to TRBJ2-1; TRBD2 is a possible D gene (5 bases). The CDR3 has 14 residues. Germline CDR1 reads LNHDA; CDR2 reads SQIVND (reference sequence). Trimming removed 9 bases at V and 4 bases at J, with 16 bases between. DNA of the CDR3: TGTGCCAGCGCTCGGGAAAAGGTTTACAATGAGCAGTTCTTC. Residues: CASAREKVYNEQFF.

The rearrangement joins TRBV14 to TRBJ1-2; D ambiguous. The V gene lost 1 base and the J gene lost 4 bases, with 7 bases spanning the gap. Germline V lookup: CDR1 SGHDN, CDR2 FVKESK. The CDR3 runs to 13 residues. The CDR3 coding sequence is TGTGCCAGCAGCCAAGGGAAGGGCTATGGCTACACCTTC. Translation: CASSQGKGYGYTF.

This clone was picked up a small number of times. The CDR3 DNA reads TGTGCCAGCAGCCCCCGGACAGGGTACGAGCAGTACTTC. This encodes CASSPRTGYEQYF. The chain is built from TRBV14 and TRBJ2-7, with 8 bases matching TRBD1. Germline values: CDR1 SGHDN, CDR2 FVKESK. The CDR3 runs to 13 residues. Trimming cost V 4 bases and J 4 bases; bases outside gene matches: 3.

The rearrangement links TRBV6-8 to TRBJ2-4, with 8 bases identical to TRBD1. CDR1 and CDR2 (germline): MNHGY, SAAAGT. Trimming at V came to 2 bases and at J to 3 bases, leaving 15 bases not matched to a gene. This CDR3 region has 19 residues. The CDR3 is CASSYPGQASILSKNIQYF. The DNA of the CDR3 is TGTGCCAGCAGTTACCCGGGACAGGCCTCAATTTTAAGCAAAAACATTCAGTACTTC.

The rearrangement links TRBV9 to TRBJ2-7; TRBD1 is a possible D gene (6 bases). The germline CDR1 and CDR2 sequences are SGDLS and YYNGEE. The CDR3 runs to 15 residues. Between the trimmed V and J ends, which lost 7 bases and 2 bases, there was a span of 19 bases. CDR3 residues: CASSERGSQPYEQYF. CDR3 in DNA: TGTGCCAGCTCGGAGAGGGGGAGTCAGCCCTACGAGCAGTACTTC.

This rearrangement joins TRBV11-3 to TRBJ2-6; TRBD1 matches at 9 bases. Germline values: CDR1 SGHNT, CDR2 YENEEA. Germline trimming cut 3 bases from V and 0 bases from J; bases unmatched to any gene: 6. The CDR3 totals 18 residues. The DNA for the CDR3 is TGTGCCAGCAGCTTGGGGGACAGGGTGAGCTCTGGGGCCAACGTCCTGACTTTC. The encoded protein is CASSLGDRVSSGANVLTF.

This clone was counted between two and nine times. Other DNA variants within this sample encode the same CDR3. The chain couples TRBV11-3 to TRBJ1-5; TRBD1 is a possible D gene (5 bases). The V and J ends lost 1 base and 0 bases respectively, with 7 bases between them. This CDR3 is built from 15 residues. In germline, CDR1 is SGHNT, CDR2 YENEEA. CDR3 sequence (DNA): TGTGCCAGCAGCTTAGGGGGGTATAGCAATCAGCCCCAGCATTTT. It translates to CASSLGGYSNQPQHF.

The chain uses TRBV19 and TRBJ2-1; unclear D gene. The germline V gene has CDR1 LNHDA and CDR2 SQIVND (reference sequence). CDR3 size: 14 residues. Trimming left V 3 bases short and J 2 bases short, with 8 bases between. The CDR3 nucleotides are TGTGCCAGTAGTATTTTGATCCCCTACAATGAGCAGTTCTTC. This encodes CASSILIPYNEQFF.

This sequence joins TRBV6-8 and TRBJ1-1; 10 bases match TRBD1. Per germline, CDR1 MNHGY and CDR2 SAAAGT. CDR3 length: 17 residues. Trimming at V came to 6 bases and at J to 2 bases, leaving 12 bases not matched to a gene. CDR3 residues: CASRRGTGAPGNTEAFF. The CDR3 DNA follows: TGTGCCAGCAGAAGGGGGACAGGGGCGCCGGGAAACACTGAAGCTTTCTTT.

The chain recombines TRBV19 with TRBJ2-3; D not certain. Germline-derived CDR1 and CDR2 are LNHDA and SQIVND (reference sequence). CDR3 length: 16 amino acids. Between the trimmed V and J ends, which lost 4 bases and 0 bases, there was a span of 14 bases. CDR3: CASSTAGPTSTDTQYF. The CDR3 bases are TGTGCCAGTAGTACCGCCGGGCCAACAAGCACAGATACGCAGTATTTT.

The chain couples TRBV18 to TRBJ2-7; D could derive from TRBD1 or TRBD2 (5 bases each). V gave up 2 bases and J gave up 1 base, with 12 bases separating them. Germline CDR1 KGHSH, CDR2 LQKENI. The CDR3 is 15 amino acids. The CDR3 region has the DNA TGTGCCAGCTCACCAGAGGGGTCGAGATCCTACGAGCAGTACTTC. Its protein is CASSPEGSRSYEQYF.

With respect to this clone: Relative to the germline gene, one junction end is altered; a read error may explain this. CDR3 sequence: CAISPGLGEVEQFF. For the CDR3, the DNA is TGTGCCATCAGTCCGGGACTAGGGGAAGTTGAGCAGTTCTTC. The V and J genes are TRBV6-8 and TRBJ2-1; TRBD2 aligns across 8 bases. Germline V gives CDR1 MNHGY, CDR2 SAAAGT. CDR3 length: 14 residues.

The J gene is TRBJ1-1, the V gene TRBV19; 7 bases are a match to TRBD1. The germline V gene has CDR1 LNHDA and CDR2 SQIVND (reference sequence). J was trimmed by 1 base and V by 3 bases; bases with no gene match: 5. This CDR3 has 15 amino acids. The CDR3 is CASSIRQGRNTEAFF. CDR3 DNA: TGTGCCAGTAGTATCCGACAGGGAAGGAACACTGAAGCTTTCTTT.

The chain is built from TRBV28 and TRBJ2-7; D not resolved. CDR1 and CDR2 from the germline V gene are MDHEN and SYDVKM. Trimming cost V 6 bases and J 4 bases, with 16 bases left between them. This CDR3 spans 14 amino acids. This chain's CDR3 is CASRRHGERYEQYF. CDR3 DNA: TGTGCCAGCAGACGTCATGGGGAACGGTACGAGCAGTACTTC.

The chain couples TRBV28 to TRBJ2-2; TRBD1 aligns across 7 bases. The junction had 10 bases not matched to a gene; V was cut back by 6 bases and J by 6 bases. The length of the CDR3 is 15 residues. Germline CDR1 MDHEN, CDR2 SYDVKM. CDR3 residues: CASSPQRQGPGELFF. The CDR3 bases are TGTGCCAGCAGCCCTCAAAGACAGGGCCCCGGGGAGCTGTTTTTT.

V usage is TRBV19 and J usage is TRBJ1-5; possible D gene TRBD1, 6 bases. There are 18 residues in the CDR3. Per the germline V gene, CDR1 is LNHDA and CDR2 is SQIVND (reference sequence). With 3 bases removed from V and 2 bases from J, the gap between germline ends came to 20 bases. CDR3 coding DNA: TGTGCCAGTAGTATTTATCCTCTGGGTTACAGGGGCAATCAGCCCCAGCATTTT. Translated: CASSIYPLGYRGNQPQHF. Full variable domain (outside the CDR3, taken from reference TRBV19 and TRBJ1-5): DGGITQSPKYLFRKEGQNVTLSCEQNLNHDAMYWYRQDPGQGLRLIYYSQIVNDFQKGDIAEGYSVSREKKESFPLTVTSAQKNPTAFYLCASSIYPLGYRGNQPQHFGDGTRLSIL.

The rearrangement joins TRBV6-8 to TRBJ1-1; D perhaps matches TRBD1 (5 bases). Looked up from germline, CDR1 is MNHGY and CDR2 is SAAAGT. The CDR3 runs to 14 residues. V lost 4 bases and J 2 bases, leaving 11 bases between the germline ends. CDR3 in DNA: TGTGCCAGCAGTTGGGCGACAGCCAACACTGAAGCTTTCTTT. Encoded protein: CASSWATANTEAFF.

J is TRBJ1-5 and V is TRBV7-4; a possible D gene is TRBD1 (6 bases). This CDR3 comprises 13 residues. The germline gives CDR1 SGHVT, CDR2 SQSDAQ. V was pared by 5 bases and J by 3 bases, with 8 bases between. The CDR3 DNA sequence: TGTGCCAGCAGCGGACAGTCCAATCAGCCCCAGCATTTT. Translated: CASSGQSNQPQHF.

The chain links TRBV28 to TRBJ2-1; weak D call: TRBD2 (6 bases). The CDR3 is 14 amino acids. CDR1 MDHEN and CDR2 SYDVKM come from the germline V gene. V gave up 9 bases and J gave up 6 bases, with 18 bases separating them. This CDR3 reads CASGVTASANEQFF. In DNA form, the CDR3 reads TGTGCCAGTGGAGTTACGGCTAGCGCCAATGAGCAGTTCTTC.

In nucleotides, the CDR3 is TGTGCCAGCACTAGACAGGGGGTCTACAATGAGCAGTTCTTC. Encoded protein: CASTRQGVYNEQFF. The chain combines TRBV6-8 with TRBJ2-1, with 9 bases lining up with TRBD1. Germline loops: CDR1 MNHGY, CDR2 SAAAGT. CDR3 length: 14 residues. The V segment lost 7 bases and the J segment 3 bases; nucleotides outside the gene matches: 4.

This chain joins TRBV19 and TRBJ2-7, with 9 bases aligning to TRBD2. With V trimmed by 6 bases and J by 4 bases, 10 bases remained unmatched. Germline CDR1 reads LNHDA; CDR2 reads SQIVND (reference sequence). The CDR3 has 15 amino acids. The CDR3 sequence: CASSPQAGGPYEQYF. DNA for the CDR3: TGTGCCAGTAGCCCTCAGGCGGGAGGGCCGTACGAGCAGTACTTC.

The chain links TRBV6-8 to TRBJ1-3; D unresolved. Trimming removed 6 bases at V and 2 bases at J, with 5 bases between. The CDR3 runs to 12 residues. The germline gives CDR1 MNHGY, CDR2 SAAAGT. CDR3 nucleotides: TGTGCCAGCAGCCCAACTGGAAACACCATATATTTT. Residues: CASSPTGNTIYF.

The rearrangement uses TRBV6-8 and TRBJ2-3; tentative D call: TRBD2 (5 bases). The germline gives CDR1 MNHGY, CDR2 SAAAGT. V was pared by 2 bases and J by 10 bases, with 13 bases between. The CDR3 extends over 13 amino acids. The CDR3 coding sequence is TGTGCCAGCAGTTACACATCGGGATCTGCGCAGTATTTT. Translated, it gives CASSYTSGSAQYF.

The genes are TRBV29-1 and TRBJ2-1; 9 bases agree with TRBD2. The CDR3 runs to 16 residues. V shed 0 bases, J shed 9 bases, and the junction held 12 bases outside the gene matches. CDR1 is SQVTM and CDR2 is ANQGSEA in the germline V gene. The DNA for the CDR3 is TGCAGCGTTGAAGATGAGACTAGCGGCTCCGTCAGTGAGCAGTTCTTC. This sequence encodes CSVEDETSGSVSEQFF.

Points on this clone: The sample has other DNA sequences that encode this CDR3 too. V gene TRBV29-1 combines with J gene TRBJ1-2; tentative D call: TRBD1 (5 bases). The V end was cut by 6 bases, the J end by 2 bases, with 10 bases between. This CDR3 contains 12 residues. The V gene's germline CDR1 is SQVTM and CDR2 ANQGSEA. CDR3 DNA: TGCAGCGTGGGCCAGGGAAACTATGGCTACACCTTC. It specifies CSVGQGNYGYTF.